The 26 T cell receptor beta chains presented below share a single source sample, sequenced in a study of cytomegalovirus exposure and HLA in healthy donors. Here immunoSEQ multiplex PCR was the method, and the copy in TCRdb shows in-frame clones only, minus some. The table has 160,000 or so clones, 70% to 90% seen once. The sample consisted of PBMCs. These receptor sequences come from a young man in good health and CMV-seronegative.

This rearrangement joins TRBV6-5 to TRBJ2-2; TRBD1 is a possible D gene (6 bases). CDR3 length: 14 residues. Germline values: CDR1 MNHEY, CDR2 SVGAGI. Trimming shortened V by 6 bases and J by 4 bases, and 12 bases separated the two germline ends. CDR3 nucleotide sequence: TGTGCCAGCAGATCGGCAGGGGCCACCGGGGAGCTGTTTTTT. It is translated as CASRSAGATGELFF.

This chain links TRBV19 with TRBJ2-3, with 7 bases that match TRBD1. The CDR3 loop spans 15 amino acids. CDR1 and CDR2 from the germline V gene are LNHDA and SQIVND (reference sequence). J lost 7 bases, V lost 2 bases, and 9 bases had no gene match. The CDR3 region has the DNA TGTGCCAGTAGTATACCCAACAGGGGTAAGAATACGCAGTATTTT. It specifies CASSIPNRGKNTQYF.

This sequence joins TRBV7-9 and TRBJ1-2; D is unresolved. The V end lost 4 bases, the J end lost 0 bases, and 15 bases lay between the germline ends. CDR1 is SEHNR, CDR2 FQNEAQ, per germline (reference sequence). The CDR3 sequence is 16 residues long. The CDR3 coding sequence is TGTGCCAGCAGCTCGCCGGGAGGAGTAGCTAACTATGGCTACACCTTC. Protein product: CASSSPGGVANYGYTF.

The rearrangement uses TRBV6-5 and TRBJ2-1; 8 nucleotides match TRBD2. This CDR3 contains 14 residues. CDR1 is MNHEY and CDR2 is SVGAGI in the germline V gene. Trimming took 3 bases from V and 8 from J; bases not matched to a gene: 6. CDR3 sequence (DNA): TGTGCCAGCAGTTATCGGGCGGGAGGCTATGAGCAGTTCTTC. Its translation: CASSYRAGGYEQFF.

The J gene is TRBJ2-3, the V gene TRBV29-1; the match to TRBD2 covers 8 bases. Germline CDR1 SQVTM, CDR2 ANQGSEA. J was trimmed by 4 bases and V by 6 bases; bases with no gene match: 0. This CDR3 contains 11 residues. CDR3 sequence (DNA): TGCAGCGTGGGACTAGCAGATACGCAGTATTTT. It specifies CSVGLADTQYF.

The chain links TRBV6-5 to TRBJ1-2; 10 bases are a match to TRBD1. The CDR3 is 16 amino acids. Germline values: CDR1 MNHEY, CDR2 SVGAGI. V shed 0 bases, J shed 2 bases, and the junction held 3 bases outside the gene matches. The DNA of the CDR3 is TGTGCCAGCAGTTACTCTACGGGACAGGGGAACTATGGCTACACCTTC. Translation gives CASSYSTGQGNYGYTF.

This clone appeared once. The V call is TRBV15, the J call TRBJ2-2; TRBD1 agrees at 8 bases. Trimming took 0 bases from V and 5 from J; bases not matched to a gene: 11. This CDR3 is built from 18 residues. Germline CDR1 and CDR2: LNHNV and YYDKDF (reference sequence). CDR3 nucleotides: TGTGCCACCAGCAGAGATCCACCGGGACAGGATCTAACCGGGGAGCTGTTTTTT. Its protein is CATSRDPPGQDLTGELFF.

The chain recombines TRBV6-1 with TRBJ2-1; 8 nucleotides line up with TRBD2. The CDR3 has 14 amino acids. The trim removed 7 bases at V and 2 bases at J, leaving 4 bases unmatched. Germline CDR1 and CDR2: MNHNS and SASEGT. The CDR3 spells CASTGGRTYNEQFF. CDR3 in DNA: TGTGCCAGCACTGGCGGGAGGACCTACAATGAGCAGTTCTTC.

The rearrangement joins TRBV5-6 to TRBJ1-4, with a tentative D call TRBD1 (5 bases). V lost 0 bases, J lost 6 bases, and 9 bases lay in between. Looked up from germline, CDR1 is SGHDT and CDR2 is YYEEEE. This CDR3 is built from 14 residues. In nucleotides, the CDR3 is TGTGCCAGCAGCTTGGGAGTAGGGGATGAAAAACTGTTTTTT. Its protein is CASSLGVGDEKLFF.

The CDR3 DNA reads as TGTGCCAGCAGTTTTGTGGGGGGAGGTGAAGCTTTCTTT. Translated: CASSFVGGGEAFF. This chain uses TRBV27 with TRBJ1-1, with D possibly being TRBD1 (5 bases). The CDR3 is 13 residues long. From germline, CDR1 is MNHEY and CDR2 SMNVEV (reference sequence). Trimming left V 3 bases short and J 7 bases short, with 12 bases between.

This clone was counted once. The J gene is TRBJ2-1, the V gene TRBV28; D not resolved. The CDR3 covers 13 residues. V dropped 3 bases and J dropped 5 bases, with 8 bases sitting between them. The germline V gene encodes CDR1 MDHEN and CDR2 SYDVKM. The CDR3 spells CASSFLQNNEQFF. In DNA, the CDR3 is TGTGCCAGCAGTTTCTTACAGAACAATGAGCAGTTCTTC.

The V call is TRBV6-4, the J call TRBJ2-6; a possible D gene is TRBD1 (6 bases). Looked up from germline, CDR1 is MRHNA and CDR2 is SNTAGT. The CDR3 is 15 amino acids. V lost 3 bases to trimming and J lost 2 bases, with 8 bases between them. CDR3 nucleotide sequence: TGTGCCAGCAGTGAGGGGGCCGCTGGGGCCAACGTCCTGACTTTC. Translating it yields CASSEGAAGANVLTF.

The chain joins TRBV23-1 to TRBJ1-1, with TRBD1 matching 8 bases. TRBV23-1 is known as an ORF, though its function is uncertain. This CDR3 is 13 amino acids long. J lost 5 bases, V lost 4 bases, and 3 bases had no gene match. The CDR3 sequence is CASSRRGRTEAFF. CDR3 bases: TGCGCCAGCAGTCGCAGGGGGCGTACTGAAGCTTTCTTT.

The chain recombines TRBV6-4 with TRBJ2-1; D not resolved. Germline V gene lookup returns CDR1 MRHNA and CDR2 SNTAGT. Deletions cut 6 bases from V and 9 bases from J, with 15 bases between. The CDR3 loop spans 13 amino acids. CDR3 residues: CASSLNSAGEQFF. CDR3 bases: TGTGCCAGCAGCCTTAATTCCGCAGGTGAGCAGTTCTTC.

CDR3 DNA: TGTGCCAGCAGCCGAGAGGATGACAGTTACAATGAGCAGTTCTTC. As protein: CASSREDDSYNEQFF. This sequence joins TRBV28 and TRBJ2-1, with D tentatively TRBD1 (5 bases). Trimming took 6 bases from V and 4 from J, leaving 16 bases between them. This CDR3 has 15 residues. Germline CDR1 and CDR2: MDHEN and SYDVKM.

The rearrangement uses TRBV4-1 and TRBJ1-2; 10 bases line up with TRBD1. CDR1 is MGHRA and CDR2 is YSYEKL in the germline V gene. The CDR3 length is 14 residues. V trimming: 4 bases; J trimming: 6 bases; junction bases outside the gene matches: 5. The CDR3 spells CASSRTGGSDGYTF. Written as DNA, the CDR3 is TGCGCCAGCAGCCGGACAGGGGGAAGCGATGGCTACACCTTC.

This clone showed up just once. One junction end does not reproduce the germline sequence, and a read error may be involved. The gene calls are TRBV5-1 and TRBJ1-1, with D possibly matching TRBD1 (6 bases). Looked up from germline, CDR1 is SGHRS and CDR2 is YFSETQ. The CDR3 spans 17 residues. The chain's CDR3 is CASSLAVNRASNTEAFF. In DNA form, the CDR3 reads TGCGCCAGCAGTTTGGCGGTAAACAGGGCTTCGAACACTGAAGCTTTCTTT.

This chain connects TRBV19 to TRBJ2-1; weak D call: TRBD1 (5 bases). Germline V gives CDR1 LNHDA, CDR2 SQIVND (reference sequence). Trimming took 5 bases from V and 0 from J, leaving 17 bases between them. The CDR3 extends over 17 amino acids. The DNA for the CDR3 is TGTGCCAGTAGTCTTTGGCGTCCAGGGCGCTCCTACAATGAGCAGTTCTTC. Translated, it gives CASSLWRPGRSYNEQFF.

The chain employs TRBV19 and TRBJ1-3; D is undetermined. This CDR3 contains 13 residues. The germline V gene has CDR1 LNHDA and CDR2 SQIVND (reference sequence). With 4 bases removed from V and 5 bases from J, the gap between germline ends came to 9 bases. In DNA form, the CDR3 reads TGTGCCAGTAGTACTAACAGCAGAAACACCATATATTTT. Translation: CASSTNSRNTIYF.

As concerns this clone: Within the sample, other DNA sequences also encode this same CDR3. The chain recombines TRBV19 with TRBJ1-5, with D perhaps matching TRBD1 (5 bases). The CDR3 totals 15 residues. The germline CDR1 and CDR2 sequences are LNHDA and SQIVND (reference sequence). Trimming took off 6 bases at V and 4 bases at J, with 16 bases between the two ends. DNA for the CDR3: TGTGCCAGTAGCCCTTTATTGGGGGGAAATCAGCCCCAGCATTTT. This encodes CASSPLLGGNQPQHF.

The gene calls are TRBV19 and TRBJ2-5, with D perhaps TRBD1 (5 bases). CDR1 is LNHDA, CDR2 SQIVND, per germline (reference sequence). V lost 8 bases and J lost 5, with 18 bases in between. The CDR3 length is 14 residues. The CDR3 loop reads CASGLTDSLETQYF. CDR3 nucleotide sequence: TGTGCCAGTGGTCTAACTGACAGTCTGGAGACCCAGTACTTC.

The chain recombines TRBV5-1 with TRBJ2-3, with TRBD1 matching 11 bases. The CDR3 contains 15 residues. V was clipped by 5 bases and J by 5 bases; unmatched bases: 7. Germline V gives CDR1 SGHRS, CDR2 YFSETQ. The CDR3 protein is CASRRTGGDLDTQYF. In DNA form, the CDR3 reads TGCGCCAGCAGGCGGACAGGGGGCGACTTAGATACGCAGTATTTT.

This clone was seen at least ten times. The V call is TRBV6-4, the J call TRBJ2-7, with 14 bases aligning to TRBD2. The V gene's germline CDR1 is MRHNA and CDR2 SNTAGT. CDR3 length equals 14 residues. The ends lost 3 bases at V and 5 bases at J; junction bases unmatched: 0. Here the CDR3 DNA reads TGTGCCAGCAGTGAGGGACTAGCGGGAGACGAGCAGTACTTC. It encodes CASSEGLAGDEQYF.

This chain links TRBV5-1 with TRBJ2-3; 11 bases match TRBD2. The V and J ends lost 0 bases and 3 bases, in that order; junction bases with no gene match: 6. The V gene's germline CDR1 is SGHRS and CDR2 YFSETQ. The CDR3 is 17 residues long. The CDR3 reads CASSLASTSGETDTQYF. CDR3 DNA sequence: TGCGCCAGCAGCTTGGCCTCGACTAGCGGGGAAACAGATACGCAGTATTTT.

The chain recombines TRBV21-1 with TRBJ1-1; the table's D call TRBD1 went unverified against the DNA. TRBV21-1 is recorded as a pseudogene. CDR3 length: 13 residues. For the CDR3, the DNA is TGTGCCCCTCCCGGGACAGGGCACACTGAAGCTTTCTTT. This encodes CAPPGTGHTEAFF.

The chain combines TRBV6-5 with TRBJ2-1; the D gene is possibly TRBD2 (5 bases). The CDR3 covers 14 residues. Germline CDR1 and CDR2: MNHEY and SVGAGI. V lost 6 bases and J 5 bases, leaving 14 bases between the germline ends. The DNA for the CDR3 is TGTGCCAGCAGACCCGCCCGGGATGACAATGAGCAGTTCTTC. Protein sequence: CASRPARDDNEQFF.